This T cell receptor beta chain was identified in a study of T-cell memory formation after mild COVID-19. Turning to the study itself: Largely donor-specific TCR clusters were found.

The 5'RACE method, run with constant-segment primers, produced TCR alpha and TCR beta cDNA libraries (carrying sample barcodes and UMIs). TCRdb used MiXCR to reprocess the 5' RACE reads, holding one entry per CDR3 protein. Among 500,000 to 650,000 distinct CDR3 sequences listed, roughly 21% were seen once. This clonotype has a count of ten or more. Its antigen is as yet unknown. V lost 6 bases, J lost 1 base, and 11 bases lay in between. The germline V gene has CDR1 LGHDT and CDR2 YNNKEL (reference sequence). The CDR3 extends over 14 amino acids. Study observations and caveats: Some responding clones appeared in pre-infection memory, suggesting cross-reactive memory joined. CD4+ contracting clones were mainly CM and EM; CD8+ ones, EMRA.

This sequence was found in an adult woman who had mild COVID-19 (a few samples of this study predate the infection). Cell type and time point are not known. The sequencing input was PBMCs or a T cell subset sorted from them (not recorded which). The rearrangement uses TRBV3-1 and TRBJ2-3; perhaps TRBD2 as D (6 bases). CDR3 residues: CASSRGGGTDTQYF. The DNA of the CDR3 is TGTGCCAGCAGTAGGGGAGGAGGCACAGATACGCAGTATTTT.